These 30 T cell receptor beta chains originate from one sample sequenced in a study of neurological immune-mediated disorders. TCRdb re-called the 5' RACE reads with MiXCR, one entry per CDR3 protein. The sample carries tens of thousands of distinct CDR3 sequences, 3.4% recorded once. Source material: PBMCs. The receptor set was obtained from a man aged 35-49 years with multiple sclerosis.

This clonotype was detected ten times or more. This chain links TRBV5-1 with TRBJ2-7; 11 bases fit TRBD2. The CDR3 totals 15 residues. The V segment lost 4 bases and the J segment 3 bases; nucleotides outside the gene matches: 6. Per germline, CDR1 SGHRS and CDR2 YFSETQ. For the CDR3, the DNA is TGCGCCAGCAGCGAGGGACTAGCGGAGATCTACGAGCAGTACTTC. Its translation: CASSEGLAEIYEQYF.

This sequence joins TRBV19 and TRBJ2-4, with D possibly matching TRBD2 (5 bases). Germline CDR1 and CDR2: LNHDA and SQIVND (reference sequence). CDR3 length equals 15 residues. The V end lost 1 base, the J end lost 0 bases, and 7 bases lay between the germline ends. The CDR3: CASSIGGGAKNIQYF. CDR3 DNA: TGTGCCAGTAGTATAGGAGGAGGAGCCAAAAACATTCAGTACTTC.

This clonotype was found many times. The V and J genes are TRBV7-7 and TRBJ2-7; weak D call: TRBD1 (5 bases). Between the trimmed V and J ends, which lost 3 bases and 1 base, there was a span of 7 bases. The CDR3 has 13 residues. Germline V CDR1 and CDR2: SSHAT, FNYEAQ (reference sequence). DNA for the CDR3: TGTGCCAGCAGCTTCGGACATTCCTACGAGCAGTACTTC. It encodes CASSFGHSYEQYF.

This clonotype was detected many times. This chain joins TRBV20-1 and TRBJ1-6, with no clear D. Germline V CDR1 and CDR2: DFQATT, SNEGSKA (reference sequence). V was trimmed by 2 bases and J by 3 bases, leaving 11 bases between them. The CDR3 has 15 residues. The CDR3, as DNA: TGCAGTGCTAGACCGAGAGAGATCTATAATTCACCCCTCCACTTT. This sequence encodes CSARPREIYNSPLHF.

A word on this clonotype: The germline gene is not matched at one end of the junction; a read error may be the cause. The genes are TRBV3-1 and TRBJ2-5; a possible D gene is TRBD1 (6 bases). Germline V CDR1 and CDR2: LGHDT, YNNKEL (reference sequence). The CDR3 consists of 12 residues. The CDR3, as DNA: TGTGACAGCAGCACCATGGGACAAGTCCTGTACTTC. Translation gives CDSSTMGQVLYF.

This clonotype was seen a few times. The gene calls are TRBV12-3 or TRBV12-4 and TRBJ1-6; no clear D. The germline V and J ends were trimmed by 0 bases and 8 bases, with 5 bases remaining between them. The CDR3 runs to 13 residues. CDR3 sequence: CASSLARDSPLHF. The CDR3 DNA reads as TGTGCCAGCAGTTTAGCGCGGGATTCACCCCTCCACTTT.

The table lists this clonotype with many counts. V and J are TRBV20-1 and TRBJ2-1; TRBD2 might be the D (6 bases). The CDR3 extends over 13 amino acids. CDR1 and CDR2 from the germline V gene are DFQATT and SNEGSKA (reference sequence). V was shortened by 0 bases and J by 10 bases, with 13 bases between the two germline ends. The CDR3 protein is CSARDSRGAEQFF. The CDR3 DNA sequence: TGCAGTGCTAGAGATTCCCGCGGGGCCGAGCAGTTCTTC.

In this sample, this clonotype turned up many times. In DNA, the CDR3 is TGTGCCAGCAGCCGTACTTTGGGGAGCACTGAAGCTTTCTTT. It yields the protein CASSRTLGSTEAFF. The V and J genes are TRBV7-2 and TRBJ1-1; no firm D call. This CDR3 spans 14 amino acids. Germline V gene data show CDR1 as SGHTA and CDR2 as FQGNSA. Trimming shortened V by 5 bases and J by 4 bases, and 14 bases separated the two germline ends.

In this sample, this clonotype turned up many times. The chain carries TRBV4-2 and TRBJ2-7, with 8 bases that match TRBD1. The CDR3 runs to 16 residues. Germline V gene lookup returns CDR1 LGHNA and CDR2 YNFKEQ. V dropped 0 bases and J dropped 0; count of bases not matched to a gene: 4. CDR3 bases: TGTGCCAGCAGCCAAGATAGGGGACAGGCCTCCTACGAGCAGTACTTC. The encoded protein is CASSQDRGQASYEQYF.

This clonotype was seen repeatedly, ten times or more. CDR3 residues: CSAGDRVGQYF. In nucleotides, the CDR3 is TGCAGTGCTGGGGACAGGGTCGGACAGTACTTC. The rearrangement uses TRBV20-1 and TRBJ2-5; TRBD1 agrees at 9 bases. Germline CDR1 is DFQATT and CDR2 is SNEGSKA (reference sequence). The CDR3 spans 11 residues. J lost 11 bases, V lost 5 bases, and 6 bases had no gene match.

This clonotype was seen ten or more times. This chain links TRBV24-1 with TRBJ1-1; 10 bases map to TRBD1. The V and J ends lost 5 bases and 7 bases, in that order; junction bases with no gene match: 12. CDR3 length equals 16 residues. Germline V gene sequence: CDR1 KGHDR, CDR2 SFDVKD. The CDR3 nucleotides are TGTGCCACCAGTGGCCCGGGACAGGGGAGCAGTAGTGAAGCTTTCTTT. It codes for CATSGPGQGSSSEAFF.

This chain connects TRBV12-3 or TRBV12-4 to TRBJ2-7, with 10 bases that match TRBD2. The V and J ends lost 3 bases and 0 bases, in that order; junction bases with no gene match: 5. The CDR3 runs 16 residues. This CDR3 reads CASSFATSGVSYEQYF. The CDR3 coding sequence is TGTGCCAGCAGTTTTGCAACTAGCGGGGTCTCCTACGAGCAGTACTTC.

This clonotype appeared many times. CDR3 protein: CAISESGDKNIQYF. The CDR3 region has the DNA TGTGCCATCAGTGAGTCGGGGGACAAAAACATTCAGTACTTC. This sequence joins TRBV10-3 and TRBJ2-4, with D perhaps TRBD1 or TRBD2 (5 bases each). The CDR3 is made up of 14 amino acids. Trimming cost V 0 bases and J 3 bases, with 6 bases left between them. CDR1 and CDR2 (germline): ENHRY, SYGVKD.

There are many counts of this clonotype. The J gene is TRBJ2-3, the V gene TRBV12-3 or TRBV12-4; perhaps TRBD2 as D (6 bases). V was cut by 5 bases and J by 5 bases, with 17 bases left in between. The length of the CDR3 is 15 residues. As DNA, the CDR3 is TGTGCCAGCAGTCTACCAAGGAGGGCTGGAGATACGCAGTATTTT. Translated: CASSLPRRAGDTQYF.

This clonotype has at least ten counts. The CDR3 DNA is TGCAGTGCCGCAGGGGACGGGGTCCATGAGCAGTTCTTC. It encodes CSAAGDGVHEQFF. The chain couples TRBV20-1 to TRBJ2-1; tentative D call: TRBD1 (6 bases). Between the trimmed V and J ends, which lost 6 bases and 8 bases, there was a span of 17 bases. CDR1 is DFQATT and CDR2 is SNEGSKA in the germline V gene (reference sequence). The CDR3 totals 13 residues.

Many counts were recorded for this clonotype. The chain links TRBV6-1 to TRBJ2-7; D perhaps matches TRBD1 (6 bases). Trimming took 5 bases from V and 0 from J, leaving 17 bases between them. The CDR3 sequence is 16 residues long. Germline V gene lookup returns CDR1 MNHNS and CDR2 SASEGT. The CDR3 reads CASSSTGYAPSYEQYF. The CDR3 coding sequence is TGTGCCAGCAGTTCAACAGGGTACGCTCCCTCCTACGAGCAGTACTTC.

The chain combines TRBV11-2 with TRBJ1-1, with D perhaps matching TRBD1 (5 bases). V was clipped by 8 bases and J by 4 bases, with 14 bases between them. The length of the CDR3 is 13 residues. The germline V gene encodes CDR1 SGHAT and CDR2 FQNNGV. For the CDR3, the DNA is TGTGCCAGCGCCCAGGACATTAGCACTGAAGCTTTCTTT. It yields the protein CASAQDISTEAFF. The variable domain in full, with the rest retrieved from reference TRBV11-2 and TRBJ1-1, is EAGVAQSPRYKIIEKRQSVAFWCNPISGHATLYWYQQILGQGPKLLIQFQNNGVVDDSQLPKDRFSAERLKGVDSTLKIQPAKLEDSAVYLCASAQDISTEAFFGQGTRLTVV.

About this clonotype itself: A single base separates this from a much larger clone, so it may be a read error. V gene TRBV5-1 combines with J gene TRBJ2-7; 8 bases are a match to TRBD1. CDR3 length equals 15 residues. Per the germline V gene, CDR1 is SGHRS and CDR2 is YFSETQ. Trimming took 5 bases from V and 0 from J; bases not matched to a gene: 7. The CDR3 loop is CASSQGQDNSYEQYF. DNA for the CDR3: TGCGCCAGCAGTCAGGGACAGGACAACTCCTACGAGCAGTACTTC.

This clonotype was recorded a few times. The rearrangement uses TRBV7-9 and TRBJ2-3; D could derive from TRBD1 or TRBD2 (5 bases each). CDR1 SEHNR and CDR2 FQNEAQ come from the germline V gene (reference sequence). V lost 4 bases, J lost 0 bases, and 14 bases lay in between. CDR3 length: 16 residues. The CDR3 nucleotides are TGTGCCAGCAGCTCTTCTGTGGGGGACAGCACAGATACGCAGTATTTT. Translated: CASSSSVGDSTDTQYF.

This clonotype was observed many times. The chain combines TRBV7-9 with TRBJ1-4, with D unclear. The germline V gene has CDR1 SEHNR and CDR2 FQNEAQ (reference sequence). The ends were cut back, 4 bases at V and 7 bases at J, with 16 bases in the middle. This CDR3 spans 15 amino acids. The CDR3, as DNA: TGTGCCAGCAGCTGGGCCGGGAAACCTCCTGAAAAACTGTTTTTT. It encodes CASSWAGKPPEKLFF.

Many counts were recorded for this clonotype. V is TRBV20-1 and J is TRBJ1-1, with D tentatively TRBD1 (5 bases). The CDR3 totals 12 residues. Germline V gene sequence: CDR1 DFQATT, CDR2 SNEGSKA (reference sequence). The V end lost 6 bases, the J end lost 3 bases, and 11 bases lay between the germline ends. CDR3 residues: CSARRGDTEAFF. CDR3 nucleotides: TGCAGTGCCCGCCGGGGGGACACTGAAGCTTTCTTT.

At least ten counts were recorded for this clonotype. The chain links TRBV20-1 to TRBJ2-5, with a tentative D call TRBD2 (5 bases). Trimming took off 2 bases at V and 3 bases at J, with 19 bases between the two ends. Germline assignment: CDR1 DFQATT and CDR2 SNEGSKA (reference sequence). CDR3 length: 16 residues. The CDR3 bases are TGCAGTGCTAGACCCCACCCGGACCGGGAAGAAGAGACCCAGTACTTC. Translated, it gives CSARPHPDREEETQYF.

This clonotype was observed many times. V and J are TRBV20-1 and TRBJ2-3; 8 bases line up with TRBD2. This CDR3 contains 16 residues. In germline, CDR1 is DFQATT, CDR2 SNEGSKA (reference sequence). V dropped 3 bases and J dropped 0; count of bases not matched to a gene: 8. The CDR3: CSARGQRGPSTDTQYF. In DNA, the CDR3 is TGCAGTGCTAGGGGGCAGCGGGGGCCTAGCACAGATACGCAGTATTTT.

This clonotype appeared many times. The gene calls are TRBV5-1 and TRBJ1-1, with unresolved D. V was cut by 0 bases and J by 2 bases, with 11 bases left in between. Germline CDR1 SGHRS, CDR2 YFSETQ. The CDR3 length is 15 residues. The CDR3: CASSLEGRTNTEAFF. DNA for the CDR3: TGCGCCAGCAGCTTGGAAGGCAGGACTAACACTGAAGCTTTCTTT.

About this clonotype: At one of its ends the junction is not consistent with the germline gene, which may arise from a read error. The chain recombines TRBV20-1 with TRBJ2-1; TRBD2 might be the D (7 bases). There are 12 residues in the CDR3. Germline loops: CDR1 DFQATT, CDR2 SNEGSKA (reference sequence). In DNA, the CDR3 is TGCAGTACTAGAGTGGGGGGGCGTGAGCAGTTCTTC. Its protein is CSTRVGGREQFF.

The sample holds many counts of this clonotype. The CDR3: CASSSPDYEQYF. The CDR3 bases are TGCGCCAGCAGCTCTCCAGACTACGAGCAGTACTTC. V usage is TRBV5-1 and J usage is TRBJ2-7; D is uncertain. The CDR3 length is 12 residues. Between the trimmed V and J ends, which lost 3 bases and 3 bases, there was a span of 7 bases. The germline gives CDR1 SGHRS, CDR2 YFSETQ.

This clonotype was observed at least ten times. The chain couples TRBV5-1 to TRBJ2-3, with 7 bases identical to TRBD1. The CDR3 is 15 amino acids. Germline V lookup: CDR1 SGHRS, CDR2 YFSETQ. The J segment lost 2 bases and the V segment lost 6 bases, leaving 9 bases of the junction unmatched. CDR3 region: CASNVGQVDTDTQYF. CDR3 nucleotides: TGCGCCAGCAACGTCGGACAGGTAGACACAGATACGCAGTATTTT.

Ten or more counts support this clonotype. The chain joins TRBV12-3 or TRBV12-4 to TRBJ1-1; D call uncertain. The ends were cut back, 6 bases at V and 0 bases at J, with 11 bases in the middle. The CDR3 is made up of 14 amino acids. The chain's CDR3 is CASRSGLLNTEAFF. In DNA form, the CDR3 reads TGTGCCAGCAGATCCGGACTGCTGAACACTGAAGCTTTCTTT.

This clonotype showed up many times. This chain connects TRBV29-1 to TRBJ1-5; unclear D gene. The germline V gene has CDR1 SQVTM and CDR2 ANQGSEA. The CDR3 totals 12 residues. The V end was cut by 7 bases, the J end by 4 bases, with 11 bases between. CDR3 in amino acids: CSASEGNQPQHF. The CDR3 nucleotides read TGCAGCGCGTCCGAGGGAAATCAGCCCCAGCATTTT.

This clonotype was found a few times. A much larger clone is a single base away; this may be a read error. The chain links TRBV20-1 to TRBJ2-5; the D is unclear. V lost 3 bases, J lost 7 bases, and 15 bases lay in between. Germline CDR1 reads DFQATT; CDR2 reads SNEGSKA (reference sequence). This CDR3 contains 13 residues. The CDR3 is CSASPQAKGTQYF. CDR3 DNA sequence: TGCAGTGCTAGCCCCCAGGCGAAAGGGACCCAGTACTTC.